Given below is one T cell receptor beta chain in context. This CDR3 spans 13 amino acids. Trimming took off 3 bases at V and 4 bases at J, with 7 bases between the two ends. CDR1 LNHDA and CDR2 SQIVND come from the germline V gene (reference sequence). Under the authors' procedure: Reference gene primer amplification in the assay estimated nucleated cell counts. Measured with immunoSEQ multiplex PCR; TCRdb has only the in-frame clones, and not every one. The V and J calls and clone size come from that table; D and trimming were worked out from the DNA. The sample has about 130,000 clones, around 83% seen once. These data are taken from a study of blood T cell repertoires in COVID-19. Study background: From T cells, B-cell-depleted T cells, or PBMCs came the material, which was cDNA or gDNA.

The rearrangement uses TRBV19 and TRBJ2-1; D is unresolved. The receptor's source is a man between 60 and 75 years old with acute or convalescent COVID-19. Specimen: peripheral blood. The CDR3 loop reads CASSIIRYNEQFF. CDR3 bases: TGTGCCAGTAGTATCATCCGGTACAATGAGCAGTTCTTC.